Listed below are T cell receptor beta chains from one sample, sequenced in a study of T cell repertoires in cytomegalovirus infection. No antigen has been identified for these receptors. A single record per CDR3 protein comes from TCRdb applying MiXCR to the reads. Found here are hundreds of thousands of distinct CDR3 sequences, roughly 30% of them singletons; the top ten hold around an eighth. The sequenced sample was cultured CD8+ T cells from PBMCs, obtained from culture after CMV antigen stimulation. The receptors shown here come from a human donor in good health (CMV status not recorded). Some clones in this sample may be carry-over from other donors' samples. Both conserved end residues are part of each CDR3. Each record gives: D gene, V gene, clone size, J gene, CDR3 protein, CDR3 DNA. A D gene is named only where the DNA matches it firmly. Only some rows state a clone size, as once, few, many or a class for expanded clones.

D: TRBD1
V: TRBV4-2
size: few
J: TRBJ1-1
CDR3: CASSQKTLGQGEGNTEAFF
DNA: TGTGCCAGCAGCCAAAAGACCTTGGGACAGGGCGAAGGGAACACTGAAGCTTTCTTT

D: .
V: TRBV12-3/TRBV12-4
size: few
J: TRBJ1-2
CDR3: CASSLASAPLHNYGYTF
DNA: TGTGCCAGCAGTTTGGCGTCAGCCCCATTACATAACTATGGCTACACCTTC

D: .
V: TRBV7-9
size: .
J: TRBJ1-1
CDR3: CASSSGGSAFF
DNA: TGTGCCAGCAGCTCGGGAGGGTCGGCTTTCTTT

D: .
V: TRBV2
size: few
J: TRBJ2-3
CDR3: CASSEEGQTLSDTQYF
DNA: TGTGCCAGCAGTGAAGAAGGACAGACCTTGTCAGATACGCAGTATTTT

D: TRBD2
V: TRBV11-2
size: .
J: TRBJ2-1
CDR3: CASSGNGTSGGGYNEQFF
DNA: TGTGCCAGCAGCGGGAACGGGACTAGCGGGGGGGGGTACAATGAGCAGTTCTTC

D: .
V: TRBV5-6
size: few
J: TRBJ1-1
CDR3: CASSFQGSYSEAFF
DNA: TGTGCCAGCAGCTTCCAGGGATCCTATTCTGAAGCTTTCTTT

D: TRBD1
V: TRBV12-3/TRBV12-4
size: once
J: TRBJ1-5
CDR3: CANSRDSNQPQHF
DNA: TGTGCCAACAGCAGGGACAGTAATCAGCCCCAGCATTTT

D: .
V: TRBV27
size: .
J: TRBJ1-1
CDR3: CASAWGGNTEAFF
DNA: TGTGCCAGCGCCTGGGGGGGAAACACTGAAGCTTTCTTT

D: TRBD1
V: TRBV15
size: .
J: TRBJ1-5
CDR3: CATSRERGDRAQPQHF
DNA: TGTGCCACCAGCAGAGAGCGAGGGGACAGGGCTCAGCCCCAGCATTTT

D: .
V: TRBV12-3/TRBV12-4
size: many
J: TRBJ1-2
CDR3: CASSLSGDRIYGYTF
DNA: TGTGCCAGCAGTTTAAGCGGGGATCGGATCTATGGCTACACCTTC

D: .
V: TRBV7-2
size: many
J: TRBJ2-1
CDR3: CASSLEGAIFNEQFF
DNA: TGTGCCAGCAGCTTAGAAGGGGCCATATTCAATGAGCAGTTCTTC

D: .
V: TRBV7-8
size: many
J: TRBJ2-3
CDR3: CASSLGPGDTQYF
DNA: TGTGCCAGCAGTTTAGGTCCGGGAGATACGCAGTATTTT

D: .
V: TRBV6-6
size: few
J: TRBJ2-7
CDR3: CASSYSKAQGYEQYF
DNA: TGTGCCAGCAGTTACTCAAAAGCACAGGGCTACGAGCAGTACTTC

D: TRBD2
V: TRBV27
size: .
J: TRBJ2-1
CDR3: CASSFGGGALNEQFF
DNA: TGTGCCAGCAGTTTCGGCGGGGGGGCCCTTAATGAGCAGTTCTTC

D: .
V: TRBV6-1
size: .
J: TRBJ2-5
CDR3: CASSEACIQETQYF
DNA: TGTGCCAGCAGTGAAGCTTGCATCCAAGAGACCCAGTACTTC

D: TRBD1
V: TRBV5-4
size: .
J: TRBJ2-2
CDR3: CASSFGTGGGGELFF
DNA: TGTGCCAGCAGCTTCGGGACAGGGGGAGGCGGGGAGCTGTTTTTT

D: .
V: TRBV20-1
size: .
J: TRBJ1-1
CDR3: CSAGWNTEAFF
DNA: TGCAGTGCTGGCTGGAACACTGAAGCTTTCTTT

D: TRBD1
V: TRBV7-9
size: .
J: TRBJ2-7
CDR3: CASSQGDRGLYEQYF
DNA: TGTGCCAGCAGCCAAGGGGACAGGGGGCTATACGAGCAGTACTTC

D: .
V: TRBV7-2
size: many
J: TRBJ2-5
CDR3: CASSLAGGGPKTQYF
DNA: TGTGCCAGCAGCTTAGCGGGTGGGGGTCCTAAGACCCAGTACTTC

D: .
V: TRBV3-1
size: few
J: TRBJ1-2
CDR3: CASSQMTEGPYFNYGYTF
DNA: TGTGCCAGCAGCCAAATGACAGAGGGACCCTATTTTAACTATGGCTACACCTTC

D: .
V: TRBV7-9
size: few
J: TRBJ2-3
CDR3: CASSPGVGTDTQYF
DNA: TGTGCCAGCAGCCCGGGGGTTGGCACAGATACGCAGTATTTT

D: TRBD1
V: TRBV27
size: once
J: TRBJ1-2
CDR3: CASSGGQGENYGYTF
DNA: TGTGCCAGCAGTGGAGGACAGGGGGAAAACTATGGCTACACCTTC

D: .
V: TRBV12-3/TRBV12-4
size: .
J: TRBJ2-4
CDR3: CASSPQTGLADIQYF
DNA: TGTGCCAGCAGCCCCCAGACAGGGCTAGCGGACATTCAGTACTTC

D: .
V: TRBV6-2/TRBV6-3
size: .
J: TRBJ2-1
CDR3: CASSWQSWGVYNEQFF
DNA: TGTGCCAGCAGTTGGCAATCCTGGGGGGTTTACAATGAGCAGTTCTTC

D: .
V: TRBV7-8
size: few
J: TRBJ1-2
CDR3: CASSLVAGGGYGYTF
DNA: TGTGCCAGCAGCTTAGTGGCGGGGGGAGGCTATGGCTACACCTTC

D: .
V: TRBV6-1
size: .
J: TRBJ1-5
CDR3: CASSAWDLNQPQHF
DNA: TGTGCCAGCAGTGCCTGGGACCTTAATCAGCCCCAGCATTTT

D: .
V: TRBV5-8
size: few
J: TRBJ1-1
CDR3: CASSRWADHRTEAFF
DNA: TGTGCCAGCAGCCGCTGGGCAGACCACCGCACTGAAGCTTTCTTT

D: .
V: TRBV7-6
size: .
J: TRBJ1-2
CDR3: CASSHGTKYGYTF
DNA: TGTGCCAGCAGCCATGGGACAAAGTATGGCTACACCTTC

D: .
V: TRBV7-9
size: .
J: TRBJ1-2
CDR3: CASSRGAAINYGYTF
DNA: TGTGCCAGCAGCCGTGGGGCAGCAATTAACTATGGCTACACCTTC

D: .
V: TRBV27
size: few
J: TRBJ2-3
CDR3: CASSRSVDTQYF
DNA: TGTGCCAGCAGCCGCTCGGTAGATACGCAGTATTTT

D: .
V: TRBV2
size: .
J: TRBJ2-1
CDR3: CASTAARPSEQFF
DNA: TGTGCCAGCACTGCGGCGAGACCGTCTGAGCAGTTCTTC

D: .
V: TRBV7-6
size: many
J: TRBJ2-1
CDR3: CASSSYGVESSYNEQFF
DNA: TGTGCCAGCAGCTCCTATGGAGTAGAGAGCTCCTACAATGAGCAGTTCTTC

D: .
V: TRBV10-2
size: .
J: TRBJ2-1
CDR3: CASREGDSIYNEQFF
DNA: TGCGCCAGCAGGGAGGGGGACTCCATATACAATGAGCAGTTCTTC

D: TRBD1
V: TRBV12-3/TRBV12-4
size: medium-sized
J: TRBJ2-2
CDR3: CASWDRGAGELFF
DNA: TGTGCCAGCTGGGACAGGGGGGCCGGGGAGCTGTTTTTT

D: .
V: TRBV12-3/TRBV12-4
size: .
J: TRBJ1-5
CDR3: CASSLVLWDVDSNQPQHF
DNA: TGTGCCAGCAGTTTAGTATTATGGGACGTAGATAGCAATCAGCCCCAGCATTTT

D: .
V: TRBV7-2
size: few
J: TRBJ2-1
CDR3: CATLARTGIEQFF
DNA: TGTGCCACCTTAGCTAGGACCGGGATTGAGCAGTTCTTC

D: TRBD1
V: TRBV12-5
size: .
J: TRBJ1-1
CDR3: CASGNDRVRTGSFF
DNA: TGTGCTAGTGGCAACGACAGGGTAAGGACTGGATCTTTCTTT

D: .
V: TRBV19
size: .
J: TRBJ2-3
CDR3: CASKEGVGRTDTQYF
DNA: TGTGCCAGTAAGGAGGGCGTAGGGAGGACAGATACGCAGTATTTT

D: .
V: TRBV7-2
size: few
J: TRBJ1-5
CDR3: CASSHRSNQPQHF
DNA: TGTGCCAGCAGTCACCGTAGCAATCAGCCCCAGCATTTT

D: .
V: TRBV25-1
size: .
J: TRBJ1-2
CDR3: CATWNYGYTF
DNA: TGTGCCACTTGGAACTATGGCTACACCTTC

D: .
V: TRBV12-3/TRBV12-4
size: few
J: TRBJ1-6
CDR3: CASSLIEEDSPLHF
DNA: TGTGCCAGCAGTTTGATCGAGGAGGATTCACCCCTCCACTTT

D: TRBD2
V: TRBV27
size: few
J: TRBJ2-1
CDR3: CASRLSGGSYNEQFF
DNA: TGTGCCAGCAGACTGAGCGGGGGCTCCTACAATGAGCAGTTCTTC

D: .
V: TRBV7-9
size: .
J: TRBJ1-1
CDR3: CASSHFRGEFTEAFF
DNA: TGTGCCAGCAGCCACTTCAGGGGAGAATTCACTGAAGCTTTCTTT

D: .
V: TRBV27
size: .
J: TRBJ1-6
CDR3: CASKSGANNSPLHF
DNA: TGTGCCAGCAAGAGCGGGGCGAATAATTCACCCCTCCACTTT

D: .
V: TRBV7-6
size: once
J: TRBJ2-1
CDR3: CASSLNRMDFSYNEQFF
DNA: TGTGCCAGCAGCTTAAATCGGATGGACTTCTCCTACAATGAGCAGTTCTTC

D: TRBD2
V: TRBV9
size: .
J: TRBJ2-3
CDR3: CASSGIAGGGTDTQYF
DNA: TGTGCCAGCAGCGGCATAGCGGGGGGAGGCACAGATACGCAGTATTTT

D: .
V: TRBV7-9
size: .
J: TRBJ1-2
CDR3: CASSPALPEDSNYGYTF
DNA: TGTGCCAGCAGCCCAGCCCTCCCGGAGGATTCTAACTATGGCTACACCTTC

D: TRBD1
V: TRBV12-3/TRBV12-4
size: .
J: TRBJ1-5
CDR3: CASSRSGTGGEPQHF
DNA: TGTGCCAGCAGTCGATCCGGGACAGGGGGAGAGCCCCAGCATTTT

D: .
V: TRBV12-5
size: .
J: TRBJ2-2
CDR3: CASGFHSGTFLGELFF
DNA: TGTGCTAGTGGTTTCCATTCCGGGACCTTCTTGGGGGAGCTGTTTTTT